This T cell receptor beta chain was recorded in a study of vaccination effects on CD4 cells after COVID-19. On the study more broadly: The cohort was immunized with two doses of either the BNT162b2 or mRNA-1273 vaccine.

Antigen-specific CD4+ T cells were expanded (with viral peptide pools) by the ViraFEST assay ahead of sequencing. Following an approximately 9-day culture, CD4+ T cells were purified. None of these healthy vaccinees had been infected with SARS-CoV-2 before vaccination. PBMC were cultured at fewer than 2.5 million per well with 9.5 to 10 IU/ml IL-2 and 10 ug/ml peptides. Cells had half their medium changed to IL-2 medium on days 3 and 7. Overall study findings and caveats: Only a few convalescent patients and no early post-infection timepoints featured in the study.

The method was immunoSEQ multiplex PCR; TCRdb's version includes in-frame clones alone and lacks a portion of them. The sample yields tens of thousands of clones, 65% to 85% seen once. V shed 3 bases and J 9 bases; nucleotides not matched to a gene: 5. Germline CDR1 is SEHNR and CDR2 is FQNEAQ (reference sequence). CDR3 length: 14 amino acids. Points on this clone: Its antigen is not known.

The material sequenced was CD4+ T cells from PBMCs cultured with HCoV-NL63 spike peptides, taken before COVID-19 vaccination. This receptor was identified in a human donor who received a COVID-19 vaccine. The genes are TRBV7-9 and TRBJ2-1; 10 bases match TRBD1. CDR3 region: CASSFSGTGVEQFF. In DNA, the CDR3 is TGTGCCAGCAGCTTTTCCGGGACAGGGGTTGAGCAGTTCTTC.